This T cell receptor (beta chain) was identified during a study of cytomegalovirus exposure and HLA in healthy donors (TCRdb year 2017). Looking at the study overall: An earlier analysis of about 560 of the donors reported 250 to 350 Gb of sequence data and roughly 120 million unique TCR beta sequences obtained from 180 million or so T cells. Approximately 300 gigabases of sequencing data and around 80 million unique TCR sequences made up an early release that covered some 640 HLA-typed donors. The genetic ancestry cluster associated with self-reported Caucasian donors included about 81% of the approximately 410 genotyped donors. The aim of the study was to test whether cataloging public T cell receptors could identify signatures of past pathogen exposure. Using immunosequencing, the study profiled T cell repertoires from around 670 subjects and related those repertoires to cytomegalovirus serostatus. Besides the first cohort of under 700 subjects, a separate validation cohort made up of 120 different subjects was used. To predict cytomegalovirus infection status, the study brought together high-throughput TCR immunosequencing, statistical association of individual TCRs with disease status, and machine learning. A later analysis re-analyzed previously published TCR beta repertoires from 600 to 850 donors and added high-resolution HLA genotyping to study TCR occurrence patterns. Rather than using new phenotypic data, the later analysis identified candidate immune exposures from TCR beta sequences and from how often those sequences occurred across donors. To decide whether each TCR beta V gene segment behaved as functional or pseudogenic, an earlier analysis of several hundred of the donors relied on high-throughput TCR beta sequencing. Donor age, sex, ethnicity and CMV serostatus were compiled together with the repertoire data. A later genetic analysis used genome-wide SNP genotypes for about 65% of the roughly 670 donors, treating that subset as a discovery cohort. Every repertoire in the discovery cohort had been generated on one and the same sequencing platform. Class I and class II HLA loci were covered by the typing at four-digit resolution. The number of typed donors differed by locus: roughly 620-640 for A, B, C, DRB1 and DQB1; 500 to 550 for DQA1; 606 for DPA1; and around 470 for DPB1. Roughly 5 DR-DQ haplotypes were handled as single units for association and clustering, since linkage in the cohort was strong. Across some 400 genotyped donors of the cohort, an average of roughly 250,000 unique TCR beta nucleotide sequences per donor were sequenced, and 15% to 20% of those sequences were non-productive.

As to this clone: The antigen it binds to is not known. The DNA is omitted, as the CDR3 cannot be located on it reliably, and the CDR3 follows TCRdb's listing.

Library generation was performed with the immunoSEQ multiplex PCR assay. The multiplex PCR relied on a mix of 60 forward primers for TCR Vbeta segments and 13 reverse primers for TCR Jbeta segments. Amplification of the CDR3 region of rearranged TCR beta genes was performed with a multiplex PCR assay on genomic DNA. On the Illumina HiSeq System, the amplified TCR beta libraries were sequenced as 87-base-pair reads. In the authors' own workflow: A later analysis counted 75 million to 100 million unique TCR beta chains across the 666 repertoires, and some 11 million of these chains were shared by at least two donors. Raw reads were error-corrected and collapsed into unique sequences with a nearest-neighbor algorithm that merged closely related sequences to remove PCR and sequencing errors. To assign V, D and J gene segments, CDR3 sequences were aligned to IMGT reference sequences. For a sequence to be retained, at least a six-nucleotide match to both a V gene segment and a J gene segment was required. A rearrangement counted as productive if the CDR3 had no stop codons and remained in frame with V and J, and every other rearrangement counted as non-productive. Following IMGT convention, CDR3 was defined as the stretch from the second conserved V-encoded cysteine up to the conserved J-encoded phenylalanine. Sequences without an unambiguous match to a single V gene segment were excluded from the earlier analysis of 450 to 650 of the donors. In an earlier analysis of approximately 590 of the donors, V segments were called functional above 56.7% productive rearrangements and were called segregating when the between-donor standard deviation exceeded 5%. A statistical classification framework was developed to diagnose cytomegalovirus status using the catalog of TCR beta chain sequences. In a later analysis, V and J genes were assigned by comparing TCR nucleotide sequences against IMGT/GENE-DB human TR gene sequences. Using the TCRdist pipeline, a later analysis assigned CDR3 sequences along with most-parsimonious VDJ recombination scenarios. In a later analysis, each TCR beta chain was defined by its CDR3 amino acid sequence together with its V-gene family, and reads without a unique V-gene family were excluded. As a way to deal with suspected cross-contamination and a sequencing artifact, a later analysis dropped under 600 nucleotide sequences that were highly shared and had low generation probability. A later analysis calculated a clonal expansion index for each public chain from normalized within-repertoire ranks of inferred template counts. Generation probabilities in a later analysis came from a VDJ recombination model fitted to out-of-frame rearrangements, and those results were checked against IGoR. A later analysis scored TCR-TCR, TCR-HLA and TCR-CMV co-occurrence with hypergeometric tests, applying a repertoire-size bias correction to TCR pairs. To estimate false discovery rates, a later analysis permuted the HLA or CMV assignments 20 times. In a later analysis, co-occurring TCRs were grouped using DBSCAN, and TCRdist sequence similarity was added for clustering within HLA-allele-positive subsets. Co-occurrence clustering excluded repertoires with fewer than 30,000 or more than 120,000 public chains, plus five with anomalous nucleotide sharing. In TCRdb, the immuneACCESS table is reduced to in-frame sequences with V and J assigned. These tables do not hold every clone; where another copy was compared, an unresolved V gene accounts for under half, and the others remain unexplained. V and J calls and clone size are as listed in that table; D and trimming were resolved from the DNA. This sample holds about 140,000 clones; 75% were observed only once. The ten largest clones capture about 3.5% of the sample.

On the study overall, not on this receptor specifically: Three of the identified cytomegalovirus-associated TCR beta chains were confirmed in vitro to be specific for cytomegalovirus antigens. A later genetic analysis reported fewer N-insertions in productive TCRs among donors in an Asian-associated ancestry cluster than the roughly 640-donor mean. Some IMGT-functional V segments, including TRBV6-2 and TRBV6-3, could not be told apart with the 87-base-pair reads, so those segments were excluded. Because counts were too low, seventeen rarely observed V segments, including chromosome 9 orphons, were excluded from the earlier analysis of around 640 of the donors. The authors suggested that the approach could potentially be generalized to other disease states and immunological phenotypes. Because HLA typing was unavailable for some donors at each locus, only the typed subset was used in association tests. The cohort was sequenced for TCR beta chains only, and without alpha or paired-chain data the features that could be detected were limited. When HLA alleles, especially DR and DQ, strongly co-occurred, TCR associations were difficult to assign to individual alleles. Most CMV-associated TCR beta chains appeared to be HLA-restricted in a later analysis, and the HLA associations seemed to be driven largely by CMV exposure. An association between a missense DCLRE1C variant and V-gene and J-gene trimming of TCR beta chains was found in a later genetic analysis and replicated in an independent cohort. In a later analysis, several top co-occurrence clusters were reported to appear linked to parvovirus B19, influenza, CMV and Epstein-Barr virus. In a later analysis, HLA-associated TCR beta chains were found to be more clonally expanded and to have lower generation probabilities than equally common non-associated chains. In the study, some 180 TCR beta chains were listed as associated with cytomegalovirus. At a false discovery rate of 0.05, a later analysis linked around 15,000 TCR beta sequences to specific HLA alleles. The presence/absence analyses assumed that sequencing depth was roughly uniform across donors, and that assumption may not be true. The only immune exposure information available for the cohort was CMV serostatus. Broadly in line with IMGT annotations, most TCR beta V segments showed up in productive rearrangements about 90% or about 30% of the time in an earlier analysis of 450 to 600 of the donors. In a later analysis, TCR association rates were found to vary across HLA loci, with the most associated TCRs seen for DRB1 alleles and the fewest for HLA-C alleles. In both the original and validation cohorts, the classifier was reported to diagnose cytomegalovirus status with high specificity and sensitivity. Most TCR sequences were observed very rarely across donors, whereas some public TCRs were present in many individuals. Correlated functional status among segregating V segments might be attributable to linkage disequilibrium, but an unknown experimental factor could not be ruled out. A further reported finding was that TCR beta sequences accurately predicted the HLA-A and HLA-B alleles for most subjects in the first cohort. A group of highly shared sequence variants was considered likely to be a technical artifact of the sequencing pipeline.

The cohort was made up of 500 to 800 healthy bone marrow donors. At the time of sampling, all cohort members were nominally healthy, though unrecorded immune exposures were likely present. The donor tested CMV seronegative and was one of the 352 seronegative cohort members. A peripheral blood sample was collected from each donor, and TCR beta sequencing was performed on peripheral blood mononuclear cells. Genomic DNA was extracted from the blood cell samples with the Qiagen DNeasy Blood Extraction Kit. CDR1 SNHLY and CDR2 FYNNEI were looked up in the germline V gene. The CDR3 numbers 17 residues from cysteine through phenylalanine.

Sequencing input: PBMCs. The chain is encoded by TRBV2 joined to TRBJ2-1; the D segment call TRBD2 is taken from the table without a DNA check. This TCR was recovered from a man aged 35 to 55 in good health and CMV-seronegative. The CDR3 sequence is CASSEIGVAGGSGHWFF.